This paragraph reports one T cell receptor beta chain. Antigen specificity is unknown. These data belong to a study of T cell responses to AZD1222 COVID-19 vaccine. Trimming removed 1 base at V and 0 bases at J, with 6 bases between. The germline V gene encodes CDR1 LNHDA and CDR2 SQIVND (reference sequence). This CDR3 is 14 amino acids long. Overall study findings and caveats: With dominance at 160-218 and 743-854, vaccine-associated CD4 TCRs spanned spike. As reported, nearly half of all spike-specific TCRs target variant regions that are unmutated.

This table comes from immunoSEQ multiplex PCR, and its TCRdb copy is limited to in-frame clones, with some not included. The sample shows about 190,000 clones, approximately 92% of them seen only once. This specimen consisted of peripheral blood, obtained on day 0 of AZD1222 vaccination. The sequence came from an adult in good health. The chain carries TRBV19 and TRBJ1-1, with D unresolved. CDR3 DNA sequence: TGTGCCAGTAGTATAGCGAATGTGAACACTGAAGCTTTCTTT. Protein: CASSIANVNTEAFF.